This T cell receptor (beta chain) is from a study of T-cell memory formation after mild COVID-19. There are a few counts of this clonotype. 5'RACE with constant-segment primers built TCRalpha and TCRbeta cDNA libraries with UMIs. TCRdb ran MiXCR on the 5' RACE reads and lists one entry per CDR3 protein. The sample gives some 100,000 distinct CDR3 sequences, approximately 12% of which show up once; 40% is in the top ten. The CDR3 extends over 14 amino acids. Trimming took 5 bases from V and 5 from J, leaving 15 bases between them. This clonotype was sampled from a man aged 18 to 30 who had mild COVID-19 (a few samples of this study predate the infection). Cell type and time point are not known. The chain has TRBV12-3 or TRBV12-4 and TRBJ2-5; D may correspond to TRBD1 or TRBD2 (6 bases each). The specimen sequenced was PBMCs or a T cell subset sorted from them (not recorded which). Written as DNA, the CDR3 is TGTGCCAGCAGTCGGACGGGGGCGAGGGAGACCCAGTACTTC. As protein: CASSRTGARETQYF.